A single T cell receptor (beta chain) is shown here with its context. Its specificity is not known. A second PCR, run for roughly 7 to 11 cycles, used a sample-barcoded 5' primer plus a J-beta primer mix. From the 5' RACE reads, TCRdb called clonotypes with MiXCR, one entry per CDR3 protein. Of some 760,000 distinct CDR3 sequences listed, approximately 25% are singletons. This sample was included in a study of blood T cells in healthy people across ages. Germline CDR1 is SQVTM and CDR2 is ANQGSEA. This CDR3 has 12 amino acids. V lost 4 bases, J lost 2 bases, and 8 bases lay in between. General study points: Total diversity from one million sequenced T cells was likely underestimated.

These data were likewise used in another study, on T cells of mothers and their children. That paper notes: Thymic selection, a shaping force on TCR recombination output, acts similarly in related and unrelated pairs.

The TCR comes from a boy younger than 18 in good health. The chain carries TRBV29-1 and TRBJ2-5; D unresolved. Sample: blood. The CDR3 DNA reads TGCAGCGTTGGGCAGGCACAAGAGACCCAGTACTTC. Translating it yields CSVGQAQETQYF.